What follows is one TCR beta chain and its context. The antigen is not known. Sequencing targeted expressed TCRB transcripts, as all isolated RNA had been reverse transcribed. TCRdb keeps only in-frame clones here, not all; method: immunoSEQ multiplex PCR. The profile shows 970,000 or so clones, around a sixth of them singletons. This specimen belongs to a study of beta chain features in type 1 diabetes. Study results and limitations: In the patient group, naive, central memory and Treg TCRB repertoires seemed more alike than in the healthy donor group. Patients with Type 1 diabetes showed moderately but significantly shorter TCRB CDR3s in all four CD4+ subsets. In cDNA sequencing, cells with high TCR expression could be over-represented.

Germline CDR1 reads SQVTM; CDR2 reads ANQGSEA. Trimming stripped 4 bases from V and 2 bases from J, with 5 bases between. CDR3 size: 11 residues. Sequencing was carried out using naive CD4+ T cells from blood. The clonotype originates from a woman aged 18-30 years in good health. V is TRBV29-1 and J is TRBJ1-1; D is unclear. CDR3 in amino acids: CSVGINTEAFF. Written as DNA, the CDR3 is TGCAGCGTTGGGATAAACACTGAAGCTTTCTTT.